This TCR beta chain was identified in a study of tumor-infiltrating lymphocytes in primary liver carcinoma. With around 450 ng total RNA as template and a constant-region primer, TCR beta cDNA was made. Nested multiplex PCR, run for three rounds with slightly modified ARM-PCR, yielded TCR beta libraries. Primers for the first two PCR rounds were TRBV1-TRBV30 forward primers and a C-beta reverse primer (around 11 cycles per round). TCRdb called the multiplex PCR reads again in MiXCR, with one record for every CDR3 protein. The repertoire holds almost 200,000 distinct CDR3 sequences, with 65% as singletons. V lost 0 bases, J lost 4 bases, and 6 bases stayed unmatched. Germline V gives CDR1 SGHRS, CDR2 YFSETQ. The CDR3 is 15 amino acids. Out of unsorted whole blood came the blood RNA, and germline DNA was extracted as well. Patients were chronically HBV-infected and treatment-naive. Roughly 4.1 milliliters of peripheral blood were gathered ahead of the operation.

Concerning this clonotype: Its antigen is unidentified. This sequence may be a read error, since a much larger clone differs from it by one base.

Study conclusions and caveats: With p = 0.039, the top-250-clone fraction in tumors significantly exceeded that in blood.

Input material: peripheral blood. V and J are TRBV5-1 and TRBJ1-1, with 7 positions matching TRBD1. The sequence derives from a woman aged 60-75 years with primary liver carcinoma and hepatitis B virus infection. Written as DNA, the CDR3 is TGCGCCAGCAGCTTGGAATCAGGGGGTACCACTGAAGCTTTCTTT. It specifies CASSLESGGTTEAFF.